The clone carrying this T cell receptor beta chain has just one count. What it binds is unknown. The data belong to a study of shared clonotypes between healthy human individuals. Findings and limits, study-wide: Memory subsets had estimated richness that was generally smaller than that of naive subsets. The researchers took only blood, and tissue repertoires probably look different.

Naive CD8 cells, CD45RO-negative and positively selected for CCR7, excluded terminally differentiated effector memory CD45RA+ cells. CDR3 length: 16 residues. With 0 bases removed from V and 5 bases from J, the gap between germline ends came to 13 bases. Germline V gives CDR1 MNHEY, CDR2 SVGAGI. The authors ran the assay at deep level. Sorted subsets were amplified in replicate PCRs using about 210 ng DNA, tens of thousands of T cell genomes. Some clones are missing from TCRdb's copy, which holds only in-frame ones; the method was immunoSEQ multiplex PCR. The sample holds some 2 million clones, roughly 95% seen once.

The TCR sequence derives from a man aged 18 to 30 in good health. The V and J genes are TRBV6-5 and TRBJ2-2, with D possibly being TRBD1 (6 bases). Sequencing input: naive CD8+ T cells sorted from blood. The CDR3 loop is CASSYSAGERTGELFF. The CDR3 coding sequence is TGTGCCAGCAGTTACTCAGCAGGGGAAAGGACCGGGGAGCTGTTTTTT.